This T cell receptor (beta chain) was documented in a study of Graves' ophthalmopathy and Graves' hyperthyroidism (dated by TCRdb to 2017 to 2018). General notes on the study: Hyperthyroidism was considered stable if no progression to ophthalmopathy occurred within 18 months of follow-up. To tell Graves' ophthalmopathy apart from Graves' hyperthyroidism, and to predict which patients would progress to ophthalmopathy, the study relied on TCR beta repertoire signatures. In total, 135 blood samples were TCR-sequenced: roughly 45 ophthalmopathy, about 75 hyperthyroidism and around 17 hyperthyroidism-to-ophthalmopathy patients. To explore V-J signatures that distinguish ophthalmopathy from hyperthyroidism, a discovery set of 100 patients was enrolled, made up of around 44 with ophthalmopathy and 57 with stable hyperthyroidism. The independent validation cohort included roughly 19 hyperthyroidism patients plus 17 patients who later progressed from hyperthyroidism to ophthalmopathy. In several hyperthyroidism patients, the T-cell repertoire of thyroid tissue was compared with the T-cell repertoire of blood. Once sampling was done, hyperthyroidism patients were given methimazole at a starting dose of 30 mg daily, while ophthalmopathy patients were given high-dose intravenous methylprednisolone. Here is what the overall study found, with its caveats: In cross-validation, the 13-signature model distinguished ophthalmopathy from stable hyperthyroidism with 85% to 90% sensitivity and nearly 82% specificity, and in the test set the corresponding values were roughly 80% and 76%. Sample size was not predetermined statistically, and investigators were not blinded to group allocation. In validation, the model predicted ophthalmopathy progression with nearly 71% sensitivity and approximately 78% specificity; some twelve predicted patients were CT-confirmed with GO in a median of approximately 6.5 months. Among expanded thyroid clonotypes with frequency above 0.001, most also showed up in blood, which suggests that blood repertoires may reflect the thyroid immune response.

This clonotype appeared many times. Its antigen is still unknown. No much larger clone exists at a distance of one base, and base qualities are not known. Hyperthyroidism patients were newly diagnosed, were aged 18 to 65 years, and had a disease duration under 2 months. Patients were excluded if they had other autoimmune diseases, uncontrolled infections, pregnancy or lactation. Clinical symptoms, serum thyroxine, TRAb, thyroid ultrasound and orbital computed tomography were used for diagnosis. Total RNA was extracted using Trizol reagent, and RNA quality was checked on an Agilent 2100 Bioanalyzer. The germline V gene yields SGHAT for CDR1 and FQNNGV for CDR2. The CDR3, cysteine through phenylalanine, is 13 amino acids long. CDR3 DNA only is kept here, 39 bases in frame from base 1. The junction shows trimming of 5 bases on V and 3 bases on J, and the gene matches do not reach 4 bases of it. TCR beta CDR3 regions were amplified from RNA transcripts for repertoire sequencing. The first round of RT-PCR was done with HTBI primers and the Qiagen OneStep RT-PCR kit, and was followed by a second round of multiplex PCR, then size selection and purification. The libraries underwent paired-end sequencing with 100 bp reads on an Illumina HiSeq2000. The authors' pipeline ran thus. Reads were processed with SOAPnuke, discarding reads with adapters, uncalled bases, mean Phred below 15, or no exact constant-primer or identifier match. COPE v1.2.5 was used to merge the high-quality paired reads. Each unique nucleotide sequence was defined as a clonotype, and clonotypes were aligned to IMGT TRB V, D and J references with MiTCR v1.1. The analysis was limited to V-J combinations with a frequency above 0.0001, which together covered approximately 99% of the repertoires. For each V-J combination, a TCR clonal expansion and chaos score was defined as F50 clonal expansion divided by the chaos observed in the TCRdist matrix. Welch's t-statistics and random forest were used to reduce the features to approximately 13 V-J combinations, which were then used as input to a naive Bayes classifier. The similarity between thyroid and blood repertoires was quantified using the Morisita-Horn index. TCRdb's own reprocessing of the public reads used fastp at Q25 and MiXCR and kept productive beta chains. Every distinct CDR3 protein forms one entry, paired with its most common genes and DNA. These V and J calls are TCRdb output, not the study's own analysis. In this sample the table shows roughly 1.1 million distinct CDR3 sequences, around a third of which occur a single time. 11% of the sample goes to the ten largest clones.

Here the chain combines TRBV11-2 and TRBJ2-7; TRBD2 lines up with 7 middle nucleotides. The receptor was derived from an adult man with Graves' hyperthyroidism. Sequenced material: peripheral blood or thyroid tissue (not recorded which). The bases are TGTGCCAGCAGCGGGAGGGCCTTCTACGAGCAGTACTTC. Its translation reads: CASSGRAFYEQYF.